This T cell receptor (beta chain) is drawn from a study of OX40 agonist ivuxolimab in advanced cancers. The study's findings and limits: What antigens the expanded peripheral T cells recognized was never established.

Libraries were prepared by immunoSEQ multiplex PCR; TCRdb keeps only in-frame clonotypes and omits some of them. The sample lists about 80,000 clones; 90% to 95% were seen once. No patient had autoimmune disease or received systemic immunosuppression. The CDR3 is 14 residues long. Per the germline V gene, CDR1 is MNHEY and CDR2 is SMNVEV (reference sequence). Between the trimmed V and J ends, which lost 1 base and 3 bases, there was a span of 7 bases. Note on this clone: Antigen unknown.

This chain links TRBV27 with TRBJ1-5, with D unresolved. The sequencing here drew on CD4+ or CD8+ T cells sorted from blood, taken in a trial of the OX40 agonist ivuxolimab. This TCR came from an adult with an advanced solid tumor such as melanoma, head and neck, liver or kidney cancer. The CDR3 loop is CASSLYGNNQPQHF. The DNA for the CDR3 is TGTGCCAGCAGTTTATACGGTAACAATCAGCCCCAGCATTTT.